What follows are 4 T cell receptor beta chains derived from one specimen sequenced in a study of technical replicates of blood from a few donors. Generated by immunoSEQ multiplex PCR, the TCRdb table keeps only in-frame clones and is missing some. The table lists around 80,000 clones, 90% to 95% of them singletons. Sample: T cells isolated from PBMCs. These TCRs come from a human donor in good health.

This clone was seen a single time. This rearrangement joins TRBV2 to TRBJ2-7, with 10 bases fitting TRBD2. The germline gives CDR1 SNHLY, CDR2 FYNNEI. This CDR3 is 14 amino acids long. With V trimmed by 4 bases and J by 2 bases, 2 bases remained unmatched. The CDR3 DNA reads TGTGCCAGCAGTGCAGCGGGAGGGACCTACGAGCAGTACTTC. Its translation: CASSAAGGTYEQYF.

The chain joins TRBV19 to TRBJ2-7; 10 bases are shared with TRBD2. This CDR3 has 14 amino acids. V lost 5 bases, J lost 5 bases, and 6 bases stayed unmatched. The V gene's germline CDR1 is LNHDA and CDR2 SQIVND (reference sequence). The CDR3 here is CASSPSGSVDEQYF. Here the CDR3 DNA reads TGTGCCAGTAGTCCTAGCGGGAGTGTCGACGAGCAGTACTTC.

V and J are TRBV2 and TRBJ2-2; 9 bases agree with TRBD2. V lost 4 bases to trimming and J lost 4 bases; unmatched junction nucleotides: 4. The V gene's germline CDR1 is SNHLY and CDR2 FYNNEI. There are 15 residues in the CDR3. CDR3 loop: CASSGSGRTTGELFF. Written as DNA, the CDR3 is TGTGCCAGCAGTGGTAGCGGGAGAACCACCGGGGAGCTGTTTTTT.

The V and J genes are TRBV5-8 and TRBJ1-5; D might be TRBD1 (5 bases). V was pared by 3 bases and J by 7 bases, with 11 bases between. CDR3 length equals 13 residues. CDR1 and CDR2 (germline): SGHTS, YDEGEE. The CDR3 DNA sequence: TGTGCCAGCAGCTCAGGGTCGTTACAGCCCCAGCATTTT. Translation: CASSSGSLQPQHF.